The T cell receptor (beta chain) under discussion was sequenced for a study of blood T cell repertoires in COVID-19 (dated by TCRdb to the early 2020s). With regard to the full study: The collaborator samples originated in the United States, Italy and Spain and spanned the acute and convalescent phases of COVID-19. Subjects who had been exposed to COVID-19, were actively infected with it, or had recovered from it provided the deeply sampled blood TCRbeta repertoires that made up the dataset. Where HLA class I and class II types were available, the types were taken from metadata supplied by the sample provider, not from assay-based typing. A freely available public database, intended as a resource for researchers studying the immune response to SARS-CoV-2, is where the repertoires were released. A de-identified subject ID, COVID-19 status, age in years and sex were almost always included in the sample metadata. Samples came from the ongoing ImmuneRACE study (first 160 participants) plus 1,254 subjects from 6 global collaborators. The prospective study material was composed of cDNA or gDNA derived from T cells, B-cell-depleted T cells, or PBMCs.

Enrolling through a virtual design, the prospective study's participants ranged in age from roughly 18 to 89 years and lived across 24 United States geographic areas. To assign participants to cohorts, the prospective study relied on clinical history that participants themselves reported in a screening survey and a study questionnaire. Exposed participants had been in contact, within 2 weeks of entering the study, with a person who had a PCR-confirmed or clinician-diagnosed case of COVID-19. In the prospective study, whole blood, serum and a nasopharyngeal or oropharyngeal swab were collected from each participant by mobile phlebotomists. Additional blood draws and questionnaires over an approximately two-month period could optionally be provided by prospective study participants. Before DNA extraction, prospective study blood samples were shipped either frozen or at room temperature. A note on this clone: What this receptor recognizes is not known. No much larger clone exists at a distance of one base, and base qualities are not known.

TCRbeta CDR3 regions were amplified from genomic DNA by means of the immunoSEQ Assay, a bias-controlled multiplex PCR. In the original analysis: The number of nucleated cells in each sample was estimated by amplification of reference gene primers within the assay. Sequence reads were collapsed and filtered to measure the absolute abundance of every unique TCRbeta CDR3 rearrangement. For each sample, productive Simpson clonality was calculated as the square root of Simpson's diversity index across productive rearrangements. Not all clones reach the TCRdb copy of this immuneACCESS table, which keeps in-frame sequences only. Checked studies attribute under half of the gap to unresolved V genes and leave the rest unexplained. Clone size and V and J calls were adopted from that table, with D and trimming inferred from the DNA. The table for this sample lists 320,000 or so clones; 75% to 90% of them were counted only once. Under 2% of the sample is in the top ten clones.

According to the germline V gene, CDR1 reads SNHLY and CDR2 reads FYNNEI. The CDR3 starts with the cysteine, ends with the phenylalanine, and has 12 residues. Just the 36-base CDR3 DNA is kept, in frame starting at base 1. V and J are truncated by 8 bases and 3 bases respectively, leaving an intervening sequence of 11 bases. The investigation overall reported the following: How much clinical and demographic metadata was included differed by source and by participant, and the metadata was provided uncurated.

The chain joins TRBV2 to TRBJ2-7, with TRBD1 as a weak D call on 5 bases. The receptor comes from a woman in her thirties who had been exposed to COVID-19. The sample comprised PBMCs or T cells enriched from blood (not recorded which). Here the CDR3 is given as CASDSRDYEQYF. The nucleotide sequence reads TGTGCCAGCGACAGTAGGGACTACGAGCAGTACTTC.